What follows is one T cell receptor beta chain and its context. This CDR3 comprises 12 residues. Trimming removed 1 base at V and 7 bases at J, with 7 bases between. This sample was taken from a study of T cell responses to AZD1222 COVID-19 vaccine. Sequenced by immunoSEQ multiplex PCR; TCRdb stores in-frame clones only, minus some. Of about 200,000 clones in the sample, about 92% were seen once. The source material was peripheral blood, sampled on day 0 of MenACWY control vaccination. The clonotype was recovered from an adult in good health. This chain connects TRBV12-3 or TRBV12-4 to TRBJ1-1; D remains ambiguous. CDR3 nucleotides: TGTGCCAGCAGTTTAGTTGGCAGTGAAGCTTTCTTT. Translated, it gives CASSLVGSEAFF.